This is a list of T cell receptor beta chains from one sample in a study of T cell clonotyping in hematopoietic cell transplantation. The repertoire was sequenced with immunoSEQ multiplex PCR; TCRdb's copy has only in-frame clones and lacks some. Here the sample spans nearly 70,000 clones, about 94% being singletons. The specimen sequenced was peripheral blood mononuclear cells. The receptors originated from a man between 45 and 60 years old in good health. Some clones in this sample may be carry-over from other donors' samples. CDR3s include the opening cysteine and the closing phenylalanine or tryptophan. A D gene is named only where the DNA matches it firmly. The size entry is marked missing in some rows and otherwise reads once, few, many or a size class.

J	V	size	D	CDR3	DNA
TRBJ1-2	TRBV2	-	-	CASSPEGSGIYGYTF	TGTGCCAGCAGCCCCGAGGGATCAGGGATCTATGGCTACACCTTC
TRBJ1-2	TRBV13	-	TRBD1	CASSSDVGTGGHGYTF	TGTGCCAGCAGCTCAGACGTAGGGACAGGGGGCCATGGCTACACCTTC
TRBJ1-1	TRBV29-1	-	-	CSVEFRMNTEAFF	TGCAGCGTTGAATTCAGGATGAACACTGAAGCTTTCTTT
TRBJ1-1	TRBV29-1	once	-	CSARGQNMNTEAFF	TGCAGCGCCCGTGGACAGAACATGAACACTGAAGCTTTCTTT
TRBJ2-6	TRBV2	-	-	CASSEQGSGANVLTF	TGTGCCAGCAGTGAACAGGGGTCTGGGGCCAACGTCCTGACTTTC
TRBJ1-5	TRBV28	-	-	CASSLIDRQSNQPQHF	TGTGCCAGCAGTTTAATCGACAGGCAAAGCAATCAGCCCCAGCATTTT
TRBJ2-2	TRBV5-8	-	-	CASSLALRRGGTGELFF	TGTGCCAGCAGCTTGGCCCTGAGGCGGGGAGGCACCGGGGAGCTGTTTTTT
TRBJ2-2	TRBV11-2	-	-	CASSLLTGELFF	TGTGCCAGCAGCCTCCTGACCGGGGAGCTGTTTTTT
TRBJ1-2	TRBV28	-	-	CASSLRGTYYGYTF	TGTGCCAGCAGTTTAAGAGGGACATACTATGGCTACACCTTC
TRBJ2-5	TRBV10-1	-	-	CASSPIRGETQYF	TGCGCCAGCAGTCCCATCCGGGGTGAGACCCAGTACTTC
TRBJ2-7	TRBV19	once	-	CASSIAPGSYEQYF	TGTGCCAGTAGTATAGCTCCGGGCTCCTACGAGCAGTACTTC
TRBJ2-5	TRBV19	-	-	CASSSLLQGPVETQYF	TGTGCCAGTAGTTCTCTCCTCCAGGGGCCAGTAGAGACCCAGTACTTC
TRBJ2-1	TRBV28	-	-	CASSPGTQLYNEQFF	TGTGCCAGCAGTCCCGGGACACAACTTTACAATGAGCAGTTCTTC
TRBJ1-5	TRBV19	-	-	CASSISYNQPQHF	TGTGCCAGTAGTATTTCGTACAATCAGCCCCAGCATTTT
TRBJ1-1	TRBV5-1	once	-	CASSSGGFTEAFF	TGCGCCAGCAGCTCCGGAGGGTTCACTGAAGCTTTCTTT
TRBJ1-4	TRBV28	-	-	CASEGVRPNEKLFF	TGTGCCAGCGAGGGGGTGCGGCCTAATGAAAAACTGTTTTTT
TRBJ1-2	TRBV27	-	-	CASSLGYNYGYTF	TGTGCCAGCAGCTTAGGTTATAACTATGGCTACACCTTC
TRBJ2-7	TRBV28	-	-	CASGSSRNGYF	TGTGCCAGCGGATCTTCCAGGAACGGGTACTTC
TRBJ1-2	TRBV15	-	-	CATSRDPGGNYGYTF	TGTGCCACCAGCAGGGACCCGGGGGGCAACTATGGCTACACCTTC
TRBJ1-1	TRBV25-1	once	-	CASRQKGGRTMNTEAFF	TGTGCCAGCAGGCAGAAAGGAGGGAGAACAATGAACACTGAAGCTTTCTTT
TRBJ1-1	TRBV23-1	-	-	CASSQSQIFMAVEAFF	TGCGCCAGCAGTCAATCGCAGATTTTTATGGCAGTTGAAGCTTTCTTT
TRBJ2-5	TRBV11-1	-	-	CASSLDETQYF	TGTGCCAGCAGCTTAGATGAGACCCAGTACTTC
TRBJ2-7	TRBV2	once	-	CASSEHRAYEQYF	TGTGCCAGCAGTGAACACCGGGCCTACGAGCAGTACTTC
TRBJ2-3	TRBV9	-	-	CASSAGDSTDTQYF	TGTGCCAGCAGCGCAGGGGACAGCACAGATACGCAGTATTTT
TRBJ2-7	TRBV6-4	-	-	CASSDRPRGEQYF	TGTGCCAGCAGTGACCGCCCTAGAGGCGAGCAGTACTTC
TRBJ2-7	TRBV6-1	-	TRBD1	CASSEFGGQGAYSPYEQYF	TGTGCCAGCAGTGAATTTGGGGGACAGGGGGCTTATTCGCCCTACGAGCAGTACTTC
TRBJ1-5	TRBV28	-	TRBD1	CASSRDRGSNQPQHF	TGTGCCAGCAGTCGGGACAGGGGAAGCAATCAGCCCCAGCATTTT
TRBJ2-7	TRBV5-1	-	TRBD1	CASSRDRESTVDEQYF	TGCGCCAGCAGCCGGGACAGGGAGTCTACAGTCGACGAGCAGTACTTC
TRBJ2-3	TRBV5-1	-	-	CASSLSDTQYF	TGCGCCAGCAGCTTATCAGATACGCAGTATTTT
TRBJ2-7	TRBV10-1	-	-	CASSEESSYEQYF	TGCGCCAGCAGTGAAGAAAGCTCCTACGAGCAGTACTTC
TRBJ2-3	TRBV30	-	-	CAWSVGGHQSPTDTQYF	TGTGCCTGGAGTGTAGGGGGACACCAAAGCCCCACAGATACGCAGTATTTT
TRBJ2-5	TRBV19	-	-	CASSIEPDRETQYF	TGTGCCAGTAGTATAGAACCCGACAGAGAGACCCAGTACTTC
TRBJ2-7	TRBV19	-	-	CASSRAGRGSYEQYF	TGTGCCAGTAGTAGGGCAGGCAGGGGCTCCTACGAGCAGTACTTC
TRBJ1-2	TRBV6-1	-	-	CASSEAYRSNYGYTF	TGTGCCAGCAGTGAAGCGTACCGATCTAACTATGGCTACACCTTC
TRBJ1-5	TRBV6-5	-	-	CASRRDGHGNQPQHF	TGTGCCAGCCGCAGAGACGGGCACGGCAATCAGCCCCAGCATTTT
TRBJ1-1	TRBV9	-	-	CASSVDRAAEAFF	TGTGCCAGCAGCGTAGACAGGGCTGCTGAAGCTTTCTTT
TRBJ2-7	TRBV19	once	TRBD1	CASSIDRQGYEQYF	TGTGCCAGTAGTATAGATAGACAGGGGTACGAGCAGTACTTC
TRBJ1-2	TRBV19	-	-	CASSIDHGYTF	TGTGCCAGTAGTATAGATCATGGCTACACCTTC
TRBJ1-1	TRBV5-1	-	TRBD1	CASSLPGGDEAFF	TGCGCCAGCAGCCTCCCAGGGGGCGATGAAGCTTTCTTT
TRBJ2-7	TRBV6-5	-	TRBD1	CASRSGTGGYEQYF	TGTGCCAGCAGATCCGGGACAGGGGGCTACGAGCAGTACTTC
TRBJ2-5	TRBV6-1	-	-	CASSDIRQGGKETQYF	TGTGCCAGCAGTGACATTCGACAGGGAGGTAAAGAGACCCAGTACTTC
TRBJ1-2	TRBV5-6	-	-	CASSFTSPNGYTF	TGTGCCAGCAGCTTCACATCTCCCAATGGCTACACCTTC
TRBJ1-2	TRBV28	-	-	CASSPGPGSWVGYTF	TGTGCCAGCAGCCCCGGCCCAGGGAGTTGGGTTGGCTACACCTTC
TRBJ2-1	TRBV19	-	-	CASMGPGWYEQFF	TGTGCCAGTATGGGGCCCGGGTGGTATGAGCAGTTCTTC